In this sample, the clone carrying this T cell receptor (beta chain) turned up many times. These data are taken from a study of identical twins. CDR3 length: 14 residues. J gave up 0 bases and V 4 bases, and 0 bases lay outside the gene matches. CDR1 is MNHEY, CDR2 SVGEGT, per germline. Unique molecular identifiers were present on cDNA, and template switching added a universal primer site. TCRdb reprocessed the 5' RACE reads with MiXCR, giving one entry per CDR3 protein. The data contain 600,000 to 850,000 distinct CDR3 sequences, about 20% of them singletons. The sample was also linked to a second study, of T cells expressing NK-cell markers.

This TCR was sampled from a woman under 30 in good health. This chain links TRBV6-2 or TRBV6-3 with TRBJ2-1, with TRBD1 identical over 7 bases. The sequencing sample was made of PBMCs. CDR3: CASSWDSSYNEQFF. As DNA, the CDR3 is TGTGCCAGCAGTTGGGACAGCTCCTACAATGAGCAGTTCTTC.